The subject of this entry is one T cell receptor beta chain. These data originate in a study of control samples from healthy donors and cancer patients. V trimming: 5 bases; J trimming: 1 base; junction bases outside the gene matches: 8. Per the germline V gene, CDR1 is MNHNY and CDR2 is SVGAGI (reference sequence). The CDR3 consists of 17 residues. Produced via immunoSEQ multiplex PCR; TCRdb's table is partial and in-frame only. The data show about 90,000 clones, about nine tenths seen once. The TCR sequence derives from a woman aged 18-29 years in good health. This chain links TRBV6-6 with TRBJ2-6; 7 bases line up with TRBD1. The sequencing input was blood. The CDR3: CASSLGRGKSGANVLTF. CDR3 nucleotides: TGTGCCAGCAGTCTGGGCAGGGGGAAGTCTGGGGCCAACGTCCTGACTTTC.